These 18 T cell receptor beta chains were all obtained from the same sample, sequenced in a study of vaccination and CD4 T cells after COVID-19. These receptors have no identified antigens. Indicated treatment: roughly 10-day PBMC culture with coronavirus spike peptide pools or control peptides (ViraFEST assay). The Oncomine TCR Beta short-read assay generated sequence data from the DNA of cultured CD4+ T cells. TCRdb ran MiXCR on the PCR reads and lists one entry per CDR3 protein. Among approximately 12,000 distinct CDR3 sequences listed, about 38% were seen once. Sequencing was done on a sample of cultured CD4+ T cells from blood. The receptor set was obtained from a human donor with COVID-19.

Only a few counts were recorded for this clonotype. The genes are TRBV20-1 and TRBJ1-2; 7 nucleotides line up with TRBD1. This CDR3 contains 14 residues. Germline trimming cut 5 bases from V and 8 bases from J; bases unmatched to any gene: 14. Germline V gene data show CDR1 as DFQATT and CDR2 as SNEGSKA (reference sequence). The CDR3 spells CSADQTGTGYGYTF. CDR3 sequence (DNA): TGCAGTGCTGACCAGACAGGGACGGGCTACGGCTACACCTTC.

This clonotype was seen more than once but under ten times. The V call is TRBV7-8, the J call TRBJ1-1, with D unclear. Germline V gives CDR1 SGHVS, CDR2 FQNEAQ. V was cut by 2 bases and J by 0 bases, with 7 bases left in between. The CDR3 has 14 amino acids. CDR3 DNA: TGTGCCAGCAGCTTAACCGATATGAACACTGAAGCTTTCTTT. Translation: CASSLTDMNTEAFF.

The chain carries TRBV6-5 and TRBJ2-7; no firm D call. The CDR3 has 13 amino acids. The germline gives CDR1 MNHEY, CDR2 SVGAGI. The germline V and J ends were trimmed by 3 bases and 0 bases, with 6 bases remaining between them. CDR3: CASSYRTSYEQYF. In nucleotides, the CDR3 is TGTGCCAGCAGTTATCGGACCTCCTACGAGCAGTACTTC.

This clonotype was recorded a few times. The chain carries TRBV24-1 and TRBJ2-5; no clear D gene. The CDR3 has 12 residues. Between the trimmed V and J ends, which lost 2 bases and 4 bases, there was a span of 4 bases. Germline lookup yields CDR1 KGHDR and CDR2 SFDVKD. CDR3 residues: CATSDSLETQYF. DNA for the CDR3: TGTGCCACCAGTGATTCCCTAGAGACCCAGTACTTC.

This rearrangement joins TRBV20-1 to TRBJ1-2; 7 bases line up with TRBD1. The CDR3 length is 15 residues. With 4 bases clipped from V and 3 bases from J, the junction kept 11 bases outside the gene matches. CDR1 is DFQATT, CDR2 SNEGSKA, per germline (reference sequence). The CDR3 DNA follows: TGCAGTGCTACAATACAGGGGTCGGGCGACTATGGCTACACCTTC. Encoded protein: CSATIQGSGDYGYTF.

This clonotype was counted only a few times. The chain couples TRBV5-8 to TRBJ2-2; D gene uncertain. From germline, CDR1 is SGHTS and CDR2 YDEGEE. CDR3 length equals 15 residues. The V end lost 4 bases, the J end lost 1 base, and 11 bases lay between the germline ends. This chain's CDR3 is CASSGVLENTGELFF. The CDR3 nucleotides are TGTGCCAGCAGCGGGGTTTTAGAGAACACCGGGGAGCTGTTTTTT.

This clonotype was observed a handful of times. The DNA of the CDR3 is TGTGCCAGCAGCTTACCATCAGGGATGGAGGCCACAGATACGCAGTATTTT. It is translated as CASSLPSGMEATDTQYF. This chain links TRBV7-6 with TRBJ2-3; D possibly uses TRBD1 or TRBD2 (5 bases each). CDR1 and CDR2 from the germline V gene are SGHVS and FNYEAQ. The CDR3 consists of 17 residues. With 2 bases removed from V and 2 bases from J, the gap between germline ends came to 17 bases. Complete variable domain (other parts from reference TRBV7-6 and TRBJ2-3): GAGVSQSPRYKVTKRGQDVALRCDPISGHVSLYWYRQALGQGPEFLTYFNYEAQQDKSGLPNDRFSAERPEGSISTLTIQRTEQRDSAMYRCASSLPSGMEATDTQYFGPGTRLTVL.

The rearrangement uses TRBV7-9 and TRBJ2-7, with 7 bases identical to TRBD1. CDR1 SEHNR and CDR2 FQNEAQ come from the germline V gene (reference sequence). The CDR3 runs 16 residues. The V segment lost 4 bases and the J segment 0 bases; nucleotides outside the gene matches: 9. The CDR3 DNA reads as TGTGCCAGCAGCTCAGGGGACAGAATAACCTCCTACGAGCAGTACTTC. Encoded protein: CASSSGDRITSYEQYF.

V is TRBV5-1 and J is TRBJ2-5; 7 bases line up with TRBD1. CDR1 SGHRS and CDR2 YFSETQ come from the germline V gene. V lost 0 bases, J lost 4 bases, and 9 bases stayed unmatched. The CDR3 runs to 16 residues. CDR3 bases: TGCGCCAGCAGCTTGGCTGAGGGGGCCGGGGTAGAGACCCAGTACTTC. This gives the protein CASSLAEGAGVETQYF.

This clonotype is categorized as medium-sized. V is TRBV7-3 and J is TRBJ2-2, with a tentative D call TRBD1 (5 bases). This CDR3 region has 16 residues. Trimming took off 1 base at V and 2 bases at J, with 11 bases between the two ends. Per germline, CDR1 SGHTA and CDR2 FQGTGA. CDR3 residues: CASSLRGLVNTGELFF. The CDR3 region has the DNA TGTGCCAGCAGCTTAAGGGGCCTCGTAAACACCGGGGAGCTGTTTTTT.

The rearrangement joins TRBV20-1 to TRBJ1-4; D is possibly TRBD1 (5 bases). Between the trimmed V and J ends, which lost 0 bases and 7 bases, there was a span of 18 bases. The CDR3 covers 16 residues. Germline CDR1 reads DFQATT; CDR2 reads SNEGSKA (reference sequence). The CDR3 region has the DNA TGCAGTGCTAGAGATCTAGAGGGGCGCGGGGGTGAAAAACTGTTTTTT. It translates to CSARDLEGRGGEKLFF.

This chain uses TRBV20-1 with TRBJ1-6, with D hard to call. The CDR3 length is 16 residues. CDR1 DFQATT and CDR2 SNEGSKA come from the germline V gene (reference sequence). The germline V and J ends were trimmed by 1 base and 5 bases, with 15 bases remaining between them. The DNA for the CDR3 is TGCAGTGCTAGAGGTATTCAGGACCGAGATAATTCACCCCTCCACTTT. It translates to CSARGIQDRDNSPLHF.

V usage is TRBV27 and J usage is TRBJ2-7, with D possibly TRBD1 on 6 matching bases. This CDR3 has 12 amino acids. Per the germline V gene, CDR1 is MNHEY and CDR2 is SMNVEV (reference sequence). Trimming stripped 11 bases from V and 5 bases from J, with 16 bases between. CDR3 loop: CAGNRVDNEQYF. CDR3 nucleotides: TGTGCCGGAAACAGGGTGGACAACGAGCAGTACTTC.

This clonotype was seen only once. The chain joins TRBV7-2 to TRBJ2-4; 11 positions agree with TRBD2. The CDR3 runs 16 residues. The V segment lost 1 base and the J segment 9 bases; nucleotides outside the gene matches: 8. Germline loops: CDR1 SGHTA, CDR2 FQGNSA. The chain's CDR3 is CASSLGSGGAGGIQYF. The CDR3 DNA follows: TGTGCCAGCAGCTTAGGTAGCGGGGGGGCCGGAGGCATTCAGTACTTC.

V usage is TRBV25-1 and J usage is TRBJ1-3; D not certain. The CDR3 covers 11 residues. V lost 4 bases to trimming and J lost 8 bases, with 6 bases between them. Germline CDR1 and CDR2: MGHDK and SYGVNS. Here the CDR3 DNA reads TGTGCCAGCAGTGTTAAGGACACCATATATTTT. Amino acids: CASSVKDTIYF.

This chain joins TRBV3-1 and TRBJ1-2; D possibly corresponds to TRBD1 (6 bases). V was shortened by 4 bases and J by 0 bases, with 12 bases between the two germline ends. Germline lookup yields CDR1 LGHDT and CDR2 YNNKEL (reference sequence). CDR3 length equals 15 residues. CDR3 nucleotide sequence: TGTGCCAGCAGCCTAAGACAGGTCCCTAACTATGGCTACACCTTC. It encodes CASSLRQVPNYGYTF.

This chain joins TRBV6-1 and TRBJ2-7; TRBD1 might be the D (6 bases). Deletions cut 3 bases from V and 2 bases from J, with 8 bases between. Germline lookup yields CDR1 MNHNS and CDR2 SASEGT. The length of the CDR3 is 13 residues. The CDR3 DNA follows: TGTGCCAGCAGTGAGGGGGCCCCCTACGAGCAGTACTTC. Protein sequence: CASSEGAPYEQYF.

This clonotype is a singleton in its sample. This sequence joins TRBV6-5 and TRBJ1-4; 7 positions agree with TRBD1. The V and J ends lost 4 bases and 7 bases, in that order; junction bases with no gene match: 6. The CDR3 is 14 amino acids. Looked up from germline, CDR1 is MNHEY and CDR2 is SVGAGI. Written as DNA, the CDR3 is TGTGCCAGCAGTTCGGGACAGCGGGGTGAAAAACTGTTTTTT. Translation: CASSSGQRGEKLFF.